Listed here is a single T cell receptor beta chain. No antigen is known for it. Time point of the sample: newly diagnosed GD, antithyroid drugs for less than 3 months. Generation of the TCR library employed RNA extracted from PBMCs. This sample is drawn from a study of regulatory T cells in long-lasting Graves disease. General study points: Persistent Graves' patients possessed reduced TCR diversity relative to recently diagnosed ones.

This CDR3 contains 15 residues. Trimming pared 5 bases from V and 6 bases from J, leaving 19 bases between. CDR1 and CDR2 (germline): KGHDR, SFDVKD. iRepertoire HTBI primers and Arm-PCR of CDR3 regions built TCR beta libraries. TCRdb reprocessed the multiplex PCR reads via MiXCR and lists one record per CDR3 protein. The sample shows hundreds of thousands of distinct CDR3 sequences, less than 15% of them seen only once. The sample was also linked to a second study, of T cells in Graves' hyperthyroidism and ophthalmopathy. That publication notes: Diagnosis relied on clinical symptoms, serum thyroxine and TRAb, thyroid ultrasound and orbital computed tomography. A set of HTBI primers served as the primers for a first-round RT-PCR of the TCR CDR3. A model built on 13 V-J features separated ophthalmopathy from stable hyperthyroidism.

This sequence was found in a man younger than 45 with Graves disease. The chain has TRBV24-1 and TRBJ2-7; possible D gene TRBD1, 6 bases. This specimen was peripheral blood mononuclear cells (PBMCs), taken at new diagnosis, from a patient treated with antithyroid drugs. The chain's CDR3 is CATSAPGTPQGEQYF. The CDR3 DNA reads TGTGCCACCAGTGCCCCCGGGACACCTCAGGGCGAGCAGTACTTC.